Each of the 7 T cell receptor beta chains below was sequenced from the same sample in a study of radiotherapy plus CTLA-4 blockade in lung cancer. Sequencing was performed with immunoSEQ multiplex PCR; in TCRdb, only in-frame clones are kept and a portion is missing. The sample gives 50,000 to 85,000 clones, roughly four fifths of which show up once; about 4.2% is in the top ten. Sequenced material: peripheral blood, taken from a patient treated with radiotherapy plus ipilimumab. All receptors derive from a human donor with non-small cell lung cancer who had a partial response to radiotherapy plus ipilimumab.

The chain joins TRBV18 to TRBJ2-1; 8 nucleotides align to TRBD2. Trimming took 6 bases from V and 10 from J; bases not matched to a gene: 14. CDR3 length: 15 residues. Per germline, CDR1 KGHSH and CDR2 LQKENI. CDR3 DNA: TGTGCCAGCTCGCCCGTCGGTAGCGGGAAAGGGGAGCAGTTCTTC. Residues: CASSPVGSGKGEQFF.

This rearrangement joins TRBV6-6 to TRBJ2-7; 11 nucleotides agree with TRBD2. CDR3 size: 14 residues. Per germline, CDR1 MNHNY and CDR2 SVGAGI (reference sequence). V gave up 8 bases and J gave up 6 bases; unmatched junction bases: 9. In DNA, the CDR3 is TGTGCCAGCCGAGGGACTAGCGGTCCCGGCGAGCAGTACTTC. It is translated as CASRGTSGPGEQYF.

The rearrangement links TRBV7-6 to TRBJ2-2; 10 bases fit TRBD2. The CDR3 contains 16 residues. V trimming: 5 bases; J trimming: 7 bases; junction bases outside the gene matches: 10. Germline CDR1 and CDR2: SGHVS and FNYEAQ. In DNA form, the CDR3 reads TGTGCCAGCAGCCCGAGCCCAGCGGGAGGGGTCGGGGAGCTGTTTTTT. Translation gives CASSPSPAGGVGELFF.

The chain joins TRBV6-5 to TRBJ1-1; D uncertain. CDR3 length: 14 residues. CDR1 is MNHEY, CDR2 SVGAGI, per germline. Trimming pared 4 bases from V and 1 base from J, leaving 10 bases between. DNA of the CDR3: TGTGCCAGCAGTTGGCTGGGCGAGAACACTGAAGCTTTCTTT. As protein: CASSWLGENTEAFF.

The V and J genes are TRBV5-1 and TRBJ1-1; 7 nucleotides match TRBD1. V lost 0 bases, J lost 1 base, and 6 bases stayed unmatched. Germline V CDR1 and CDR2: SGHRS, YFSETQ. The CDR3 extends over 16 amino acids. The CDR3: CASSLGPGGTNTEAFF. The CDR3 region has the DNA TGCGCCAGCAGCTTGGGGCCAGGGGGGACGAACACTGAAGCTTTCTTT.

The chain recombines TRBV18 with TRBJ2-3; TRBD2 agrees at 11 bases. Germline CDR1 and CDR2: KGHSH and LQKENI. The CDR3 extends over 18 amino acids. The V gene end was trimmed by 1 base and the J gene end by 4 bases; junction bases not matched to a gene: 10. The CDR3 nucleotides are TGTGCCAGCTCACCACGAGTCCGAACTAGCGGGAGCCCAGATACGCAGTATTTT. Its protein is CASSPRVRTSGSPDTQYF.

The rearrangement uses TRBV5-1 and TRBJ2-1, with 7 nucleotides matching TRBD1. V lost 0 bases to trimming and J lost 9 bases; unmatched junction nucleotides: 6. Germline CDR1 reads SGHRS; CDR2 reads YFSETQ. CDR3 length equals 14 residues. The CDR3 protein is CASSLDAGGSEQFF. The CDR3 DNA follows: TGCGCCAGCAGCTTGGATGCAGGGGGAAGTGAGCAGTTCTTC.